The sample holds one count of the clone carrying this T cell receptor (beta chain). This table comes from immunoSEQ multiplex PCR, and its TCRdb copy is limited to in-frame clones, with some not included. The table lists some 68,000 clones, roughly 95% of them singletons, with around 0.24% in the top ten. The data derive from a study of technical replicates of blood from a handful of donors. The CDR3 covers 14 residues. V was trimmed by 7 bases and J by 6 bases, leaving 16 bases between them. Germline CDR1 MNHNS, CDR2 SASEGT. The chain joins TRBV6-1 to TRBJ1-5, with a possible D match to TRBD1 (5 bases). Sequences were obtained from T cells isolated from PBMCs. This receptor was identified in a human donor in good health. The CDR3 protein is CASMVGQGGQPQHF. CDR3 bases: TGTGCCAGCATGGTCGGGCAGGGCGGTCAGCCCCAGCATTTT.